The sequence of this T cell receptor beta chain was determined in a study of blood T cell repertoires in COVID-19. The CDR3 contains 17 residues. CDR1 ENHRY and CDR2 SYGVKD come from the germline V gene. V lost 6 bases, J lost 2 bases, and 10 bases stayed unmatched. This table comes from immunoSEQ multiplex PCR, and its TCRdb copy is limited to in-frame clones, with some not included. The data hold about 61,000 clones, with around 85% observed a single time. Material for sequencing was peripheral blood. The TCR was taken from a man between 65 and 79 years old with acute or convalescent COVID-19. The chain carries TRBV10-3 and TRBJ2-1; 10 nucleotides line up with TRBD2. The DNA of the CDR3 is TGTGCCATCAGAAAGCGGGGGGGCGATCTGGCCTACAATGAGCAGTTCTTC. Translated, it gives CAIRKRGGDLAYNEQFF.